This T cell receptor beta chain derives from a study of blood T cell repertoires in COVID-19. Study background: T cells, B-cell-depleted T cells, or PBMCs supplied cDNA or gDNA.

Germline CDR1 and CDR2: MDHEN and SYDVKM. The CDR3 is 14 amino acids. V was clipped by 4 bases and J by 6 bases; unmatched bases: 4. Some clones are missing from TCRdb's copy, which holds only in-frame ones; the method was immunoSEQ multiplex PCR. Among 110,000 to 150,000 clones listed, around 80% were seen once. Sequencing input: peripheral blood. This chain links TRBV28 with TRBJ2-3, with TRBD2 matching 10 bases. This sequence originates from a man aged 55 to 70 with acute or convalescent COVID-19. CDR3 region: CASSWTSGADTQYF. The CDR3 nucleotides read TGTGCCAGCAGTTGGACTAGCGGAGCCGATACGCAGTATTTT.